The text below deals with one TCR beta chain. V dropped 0 bases and J dropped 3 bases, with 16 bases sitting between them. The CDR3 totals 17 residues. The V gene's germline CDR1 is SGHRS and CDR2 YFSETQ. These data originate in a study of blood T cell repertoires in COVID-19. Study information: Acute and convalescent COVID-19 specimens originated in the United States, Italy and Spain. T cells, B-cell-depleted T cells, or PBMCs provided the cDNA or gDNA that served as material.

Authors' processing steps: Cell counts per sample came from amplifying reference gene primers. Libraries were prepared by immunoSEQ multiplex PCR; TCRdb keeps only in-frame clonotypes and omits some of them. V, J and clone size are those of that table, while D and trimming were read from the DNA. The data show over 60,000 clones, 84% seen once. The sample was peripheral blood. This TCR derives from a human donor in a cohort sampled during active COVID-19. The chain is built from TRBV5-1 and TRBJ2-1; the D gene is possibly TRBD1 (6 bases). The CDR3 DNA is TGCGCCAGCAGCTTGGCCCCAGCAGGGGAAAACTACAATGAGCAGTTCTTC. As protein: CASSLAPAGENYNEQFF. Supplemented by reference TRBV5-1 and TRBJ2-1, the full variable domain reads KAGVTQTPRYLIKTRGQQVTLSCSPISGHRSVSWYQQTPGQGLQFLFEYFSETQRNKGNFPGRFSGRQFSNSRSEMNVSTLELGDSALYLCASSLAPAGENYNEQFFGPGTRLTVL.